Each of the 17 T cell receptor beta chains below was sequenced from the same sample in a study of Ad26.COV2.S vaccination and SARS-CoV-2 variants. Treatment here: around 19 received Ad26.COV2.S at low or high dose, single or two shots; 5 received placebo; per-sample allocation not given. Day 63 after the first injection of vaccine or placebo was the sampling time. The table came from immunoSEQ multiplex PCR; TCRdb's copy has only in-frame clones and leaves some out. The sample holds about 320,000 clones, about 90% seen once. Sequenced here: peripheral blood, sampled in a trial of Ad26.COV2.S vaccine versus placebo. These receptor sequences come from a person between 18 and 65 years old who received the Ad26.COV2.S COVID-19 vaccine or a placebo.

CDR3 loop: CASSLSSNQPQHF. DNA of the CDR3: TGTGCCAGCAGTTTGTCTAGCAATCAGCCCCAGCATTTT. The V gene is TRBV27, the J gene TRBJ1-5; D not resolved. CDR1 is MNHEY and CDR2 is SMNVEV in the germline V gene (reference sequence). Trimming removed 3 bases at V and 0 bases at J, with 3 bases between. This CDR3 has 13 residues.

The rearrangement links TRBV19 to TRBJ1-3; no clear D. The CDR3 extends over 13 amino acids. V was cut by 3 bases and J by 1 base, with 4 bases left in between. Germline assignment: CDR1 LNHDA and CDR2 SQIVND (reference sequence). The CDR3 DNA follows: TGTGCCAGTAGTATGGAATCTGGAAACACCATATATTTT. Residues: CASSMESGNTIYF.

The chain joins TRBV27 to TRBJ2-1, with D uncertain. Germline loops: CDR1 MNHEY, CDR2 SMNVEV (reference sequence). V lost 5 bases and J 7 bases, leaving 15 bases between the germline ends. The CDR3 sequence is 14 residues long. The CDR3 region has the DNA TGTGCCAGCAGTACTACCCTAACCAGAAATGAGCAGTTCTTC. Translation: CASSTTLTRNEQFF.

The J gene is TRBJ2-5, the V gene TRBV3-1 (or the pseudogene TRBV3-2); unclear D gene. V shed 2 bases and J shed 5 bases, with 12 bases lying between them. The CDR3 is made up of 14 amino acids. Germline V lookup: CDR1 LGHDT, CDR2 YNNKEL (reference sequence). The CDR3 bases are TGTGCCAGCAGCCAACCCCAAATGGTGGAGACCCAGTACTTC. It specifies CASSQPQMVETQYF.

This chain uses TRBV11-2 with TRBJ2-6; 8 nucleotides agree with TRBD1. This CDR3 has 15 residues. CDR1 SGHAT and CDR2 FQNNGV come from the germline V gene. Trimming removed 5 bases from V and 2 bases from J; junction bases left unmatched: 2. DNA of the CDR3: TGTGCCAGCAGCCAGACAGGGGCTGGGGCCAACGTCCTGACTTTC. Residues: CASSQTGAGANVLTF.

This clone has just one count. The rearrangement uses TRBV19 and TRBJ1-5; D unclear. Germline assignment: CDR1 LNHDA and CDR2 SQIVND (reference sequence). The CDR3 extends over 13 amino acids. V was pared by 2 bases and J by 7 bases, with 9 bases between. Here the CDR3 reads CASSIQGSQPQHF. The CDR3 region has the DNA TGTGCCAGTAGTATACAAGGATCCCAGCCCCAGCATTTT.

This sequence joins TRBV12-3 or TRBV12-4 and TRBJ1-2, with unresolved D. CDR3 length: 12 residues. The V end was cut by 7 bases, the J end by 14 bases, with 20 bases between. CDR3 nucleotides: TGTGCCAGCACTTACGCCACGCCGCGTGTGACCTTC. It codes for CASTYATPRVTF.

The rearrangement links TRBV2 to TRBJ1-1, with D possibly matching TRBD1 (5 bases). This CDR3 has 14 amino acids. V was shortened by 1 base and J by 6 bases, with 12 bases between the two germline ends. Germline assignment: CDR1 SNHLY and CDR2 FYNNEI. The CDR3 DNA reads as TGTGCCAGCAGTGAAGGTTGGGCAGGGCCTGAAGCTTTCTTT. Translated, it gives CASSEGWAGPEAFF.

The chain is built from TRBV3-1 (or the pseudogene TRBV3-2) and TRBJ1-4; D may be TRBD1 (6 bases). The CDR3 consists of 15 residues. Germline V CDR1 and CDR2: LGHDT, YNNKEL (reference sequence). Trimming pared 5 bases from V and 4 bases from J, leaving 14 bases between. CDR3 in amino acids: CASSGEGDNNEKLFF. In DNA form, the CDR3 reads TGTGCCAGCAGCGGCGAGGGGGATAATAATGAAAAACTGTTTTTT.

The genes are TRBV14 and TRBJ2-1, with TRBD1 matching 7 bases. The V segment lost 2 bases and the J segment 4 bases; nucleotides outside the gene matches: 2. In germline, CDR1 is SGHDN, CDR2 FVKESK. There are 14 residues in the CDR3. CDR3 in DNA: TGTGCCAGCAGCCAAACACAGGGGTACAATGAGCAGTTCTTC. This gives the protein CASSQTQGYNEQFF.

DNA of the CDR3: TGTGCCAGCAGCTTTGCACAGATGAACACTGAAGCTTTCTTT. Residues: CASSFAQMNTEAFF. This chain uses TRBV5-5 with TRBJ1-1; D remains unclear. Per the germline V gene, CDR1 is SGHKS and CDR2 is YYEKEE (reference sequence). Trimming took off 2 bases at V and 0 bases at J, with 8 bases between the two ends. CDR3 size: 14 residues.

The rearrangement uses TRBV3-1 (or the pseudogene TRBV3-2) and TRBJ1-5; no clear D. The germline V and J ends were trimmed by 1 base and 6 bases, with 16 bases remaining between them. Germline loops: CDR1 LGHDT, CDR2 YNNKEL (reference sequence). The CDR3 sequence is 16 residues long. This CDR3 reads CASSQGVYGSLQPQHF. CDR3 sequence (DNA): TGTGCCAGCAGCCAAGGGGTTTACGGCTCCCTTCAGCCCCAGCATTTT.

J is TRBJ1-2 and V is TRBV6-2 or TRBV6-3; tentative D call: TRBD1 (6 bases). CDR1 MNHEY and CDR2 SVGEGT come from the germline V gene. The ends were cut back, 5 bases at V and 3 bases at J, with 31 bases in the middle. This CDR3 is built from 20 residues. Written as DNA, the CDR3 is TGTGCCAGCAGTCAATGGACAGCCAACGCTGCTATTACCAAGTACTATGGCTACACCTTC. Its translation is CASSQWTANAAITKYYGYTF.

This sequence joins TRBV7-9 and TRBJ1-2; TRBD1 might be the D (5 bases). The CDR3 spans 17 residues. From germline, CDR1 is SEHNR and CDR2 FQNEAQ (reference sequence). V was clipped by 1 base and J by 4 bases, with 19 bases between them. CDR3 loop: CASSLEGTRSAFYGYTF. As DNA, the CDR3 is TGTGCCAGCAGCTTAGAGGGGACCCGCTCGGCCTTCTATGGCTACACCTTC.

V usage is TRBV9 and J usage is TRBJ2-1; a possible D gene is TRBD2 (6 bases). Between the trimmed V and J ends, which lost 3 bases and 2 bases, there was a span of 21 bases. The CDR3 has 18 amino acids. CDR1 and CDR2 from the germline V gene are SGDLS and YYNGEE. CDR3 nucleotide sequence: TGTGCCAGCAGCGCCCGGCCCATCCCCGGGAGCACCTACAATGAGCAGTTCTTC. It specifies CASSARPIPGSTYNEQFF.

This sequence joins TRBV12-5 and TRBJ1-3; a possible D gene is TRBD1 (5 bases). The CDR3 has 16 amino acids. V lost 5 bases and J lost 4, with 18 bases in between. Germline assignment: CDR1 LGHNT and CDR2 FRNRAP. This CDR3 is CASGSVGGSRGNTIYF. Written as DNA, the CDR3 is TGTGCTAGTGGTAGCGTTGGGGGGAGCCGAGGAAACACCATATATTTT.

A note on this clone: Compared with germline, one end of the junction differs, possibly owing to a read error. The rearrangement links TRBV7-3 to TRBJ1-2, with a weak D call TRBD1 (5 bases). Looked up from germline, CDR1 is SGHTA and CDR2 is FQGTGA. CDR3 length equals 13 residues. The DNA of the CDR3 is TGTGCCAGCAGCCTAACTAGCAGGGAGAATAGCACCTTC. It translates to CASSLTSRENSTF.